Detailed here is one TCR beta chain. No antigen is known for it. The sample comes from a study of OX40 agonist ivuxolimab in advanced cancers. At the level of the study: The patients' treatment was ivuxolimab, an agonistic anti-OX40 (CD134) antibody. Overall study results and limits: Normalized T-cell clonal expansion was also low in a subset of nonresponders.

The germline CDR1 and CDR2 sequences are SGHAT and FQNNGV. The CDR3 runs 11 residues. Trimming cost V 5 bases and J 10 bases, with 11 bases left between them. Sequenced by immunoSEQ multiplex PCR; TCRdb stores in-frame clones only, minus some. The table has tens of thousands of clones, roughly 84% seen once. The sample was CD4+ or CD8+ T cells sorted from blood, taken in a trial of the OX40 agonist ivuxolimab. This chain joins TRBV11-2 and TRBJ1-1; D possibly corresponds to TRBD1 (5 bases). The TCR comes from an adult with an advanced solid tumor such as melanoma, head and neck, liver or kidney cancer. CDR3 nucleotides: TGTGCCAGCAGCCCTGTGGGGGGAGCTTTCTTT. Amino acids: CASSPVGGAFF.